What follows is one T cell receptor beta chain and its context. Measured with immunoSEQ multiplex PCR; TCRdb has only the in-frame clones, and not every one. The repertoire holds under 350,000 clones, 80% to 90% seen once, with roughly 4% in the top ten. This specimen belongs to a study of blood T cell repertoires in COVID-19. About the research overall: Researchers got acute and convalescent COVID-19 samples from the United States, Italy and Spain. In each case, the material was cDNA or gDNA derived from T cells, B-cell-depleted T cells, or PBMCs.

The origin of this receptor is a woman aged 40 to 55 with acute COVID-19. The sample comprised PBMCs or T cells enriched from blood (not recorded which).

The CDR3 reads CASSLGTQGFGETQYF. In DNA, the CDR3 is TGTGCCAGCAGCTTAGGGACACAGGGGTTTGGAGAGACCCAGTACTTC. J is TRBJ2-5 and V is TRBV11-2; TRBD1 aligns across 7 bases. The germline CDR1 and CDR2 sequences are SGHAT and FQNNGV. Trimming took 1 base from V and 4 from J; bases not matched to a gene: 9. This CDR3 is built from 16 residues.